This T cell receptor (beta chain) was identified during a study of blood T cell repertoires in COVID-19. V was shortened by 3 bases and J by 4 bases, with 11 bases between the two germline ends. Germline lookup yields CDR1 MGHDK and CDR2 SYGVNS. The CDR3 is 14 residues long. Assay: immunoSEQ multiplex PCR; the TCRdb copy retains only in-frame clones and omits some. The table records about 250,000 clones, just under 85% of them present only once. The rearrangement links TRBV25-1 to TRBJ2-3, with D possibly being TRBD2 (7 bases). Specimen: peripheral blood. The sequence derives from a woman aged 60-75 years with active or convalescent COVID-19. The chain's CDR3 is CASSDWGGPDTQYF. DNA for the CDR3: TGTGCCAGCAGTGATTGGGGGGGCCCAGATACGCAGTATTTT.